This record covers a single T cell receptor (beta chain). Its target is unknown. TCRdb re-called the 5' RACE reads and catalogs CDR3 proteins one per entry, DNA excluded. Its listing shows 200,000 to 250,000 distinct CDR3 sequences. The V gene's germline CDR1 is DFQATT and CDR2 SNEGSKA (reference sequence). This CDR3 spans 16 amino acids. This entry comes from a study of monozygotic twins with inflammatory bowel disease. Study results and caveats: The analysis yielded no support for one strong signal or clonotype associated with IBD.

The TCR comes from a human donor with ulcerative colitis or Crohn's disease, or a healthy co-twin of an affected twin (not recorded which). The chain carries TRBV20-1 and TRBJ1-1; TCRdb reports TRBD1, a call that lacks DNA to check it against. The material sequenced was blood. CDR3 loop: CSARAPPPRENTEAFF.